This TCR beta chain was observed in a study of T cell repertoires in cytomegalovirus infection. Study context: It was the public TCR beta signatures that indicated both CMV infection and matching HLA type.

General observations from the study: HLA-C-restricted CMV-specific TCR beta clonotypes were dominant in the ex vivo response.

Trimming stripped 6 bases from V and 7 bases from J, with 21 bases between. The germline V gene encodes CDR1 MNHNS and CDR2 SASEGT. This CDR3 contains 16 residues. Via MiXCR, TCRdb re-called the reads, giving one row per CDR3 protein. The sample consists of about 46,000 distinct CDR3 sequences, around 20% of them appearing once. This clonotype was counted at least ten times. What it recognizes is unknown. The receptor's source is a human donor in good health (CMV status not recorded). Some clones in this sample may be carry-over from other donors' samples. The sequencing input was PBMCs, sequenced either directly or after in vitro stimulation (not recorded which). V and J are TRBV6-1 and TRBJ1-4; perhaps TRBD1 as D (6 bases). The CDR3 DNA sequence: TGTGCCAGCAGAAATCGGCAAGGGGGGCTCGGTGAAAAACTGTTTTTT. Encoded protein: CASRNRQGGLGEKLFF.